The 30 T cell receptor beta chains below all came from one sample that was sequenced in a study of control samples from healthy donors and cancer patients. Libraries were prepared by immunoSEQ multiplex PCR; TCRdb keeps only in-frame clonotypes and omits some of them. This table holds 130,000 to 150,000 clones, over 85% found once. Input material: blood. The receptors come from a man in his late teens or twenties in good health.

In DNA, the CDR3 is TGTGCCAGCAGCTTTGCCCACGGCACTGAAGCTTTCTTT. Encoded protein: CASSFAHGTEAFF. The rearrangement links TRBV9 to TRBJ1-1, with no clear D. The V gene's germline CDR1 is SGDLS and CDR2 YYNGEE. This CDR3 is built from 13 residues. Trimming shortened V by 4 bases and J by 4 bases, and 11 bases separated the two germline ends.

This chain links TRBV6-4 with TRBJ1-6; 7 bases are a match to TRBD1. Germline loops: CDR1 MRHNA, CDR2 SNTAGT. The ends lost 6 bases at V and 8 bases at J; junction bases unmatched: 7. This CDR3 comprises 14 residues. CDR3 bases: TGTGCCAGCAGCGAACGGGACAGCCATTCACCCCTCCACTTT. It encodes CASSERDSHSPLHF.

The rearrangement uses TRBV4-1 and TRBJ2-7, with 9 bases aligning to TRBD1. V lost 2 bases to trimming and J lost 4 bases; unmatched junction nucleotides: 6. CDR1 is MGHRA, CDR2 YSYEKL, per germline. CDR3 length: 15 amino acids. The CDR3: CASSQRGQGPYEQYF. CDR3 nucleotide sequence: TGCGCCAGCAGCCAACGGGGACAGGGTCCGTACGAGCAGTACTTC.

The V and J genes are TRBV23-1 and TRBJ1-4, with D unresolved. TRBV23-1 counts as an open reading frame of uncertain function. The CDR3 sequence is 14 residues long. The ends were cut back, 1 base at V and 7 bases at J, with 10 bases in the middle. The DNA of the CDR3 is TGCGCCAGCAGTCAATGCCGAGGGATTGAAAAACTGTTTTTT. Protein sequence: CASSQCRGIEKLFF.

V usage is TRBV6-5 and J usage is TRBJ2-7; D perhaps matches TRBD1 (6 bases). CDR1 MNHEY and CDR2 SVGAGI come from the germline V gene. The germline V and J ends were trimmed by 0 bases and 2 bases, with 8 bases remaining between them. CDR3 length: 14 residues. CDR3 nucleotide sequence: TGTGCCAGCAGTTACTCGGACAGCGCCTACGAGCAGTACTTC. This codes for CASSYSDSAYEQYF.

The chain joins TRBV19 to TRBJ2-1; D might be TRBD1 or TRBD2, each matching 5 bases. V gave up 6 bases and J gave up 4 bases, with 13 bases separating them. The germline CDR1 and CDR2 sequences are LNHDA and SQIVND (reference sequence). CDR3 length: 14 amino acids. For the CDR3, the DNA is TGTGCCAGTAGCCGCGAGGGGTATTACAATGAGCAGTTCTTC. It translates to CASSREGYYNEQFF.

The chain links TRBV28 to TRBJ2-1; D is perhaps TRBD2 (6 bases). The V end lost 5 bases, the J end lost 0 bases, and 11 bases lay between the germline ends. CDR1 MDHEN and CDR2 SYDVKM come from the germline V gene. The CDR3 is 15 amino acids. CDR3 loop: CASSPFSGSYNEQFF. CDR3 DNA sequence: TGTGCCAGCAGTCCATTTAGCGGCTCCTACAATGAGCAGTTCTTC.

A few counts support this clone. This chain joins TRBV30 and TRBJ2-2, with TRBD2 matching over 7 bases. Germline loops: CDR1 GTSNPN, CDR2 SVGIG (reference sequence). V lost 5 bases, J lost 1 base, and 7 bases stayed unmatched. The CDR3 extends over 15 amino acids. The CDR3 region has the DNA TGTGCCTGGGTGCGGGGCGGGGGGAACACCGGGGAGCTGTTTTTT. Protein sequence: CAWVRGGGNTGELFF.

CDR3 loop: CASSPSGRHYEQYF. For the CDR3, the DNA is TGTGCCAGCAGTCCTAGCGGAAGACACTACGAGCAGTACTTC. The chain uses TRBV13 and TRBJ2-7, with TRBD2 matching over 7 bases. Germline CDR1 and CDR2: PRHDT and FYEKMQ (reference sequence). J was trimmed by 3 bases and V by 6 bases; bases with no gene match: 8. This CDR3 region has 14 residues.

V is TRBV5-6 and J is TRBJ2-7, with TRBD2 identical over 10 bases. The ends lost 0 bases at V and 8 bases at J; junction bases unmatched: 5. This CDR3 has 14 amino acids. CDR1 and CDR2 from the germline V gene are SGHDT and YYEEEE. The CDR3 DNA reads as TGTGCCAGCAGCTTGGAGGGTAGCGGGAGGCAGCAGTACTTC. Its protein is CASSLEGSGRQQYF.

CDR3 sequence reads: CAWNSVLSGNTIYF. In nucleotides, the CDR3 is TGTGCCTGGAACAGCGTCCTCTCTGGAAACACCATATATTTT. The chain employs TRBV30 and TRBJ1-3; D remains ambiguous. Germline lookup yields CDR1 GTSNPN and CDR2 SVGIG (reference sequence). The CDR3 is 14 residues long. V lost 4 bases to trimming and J lost 0 bases, with 10 bases between them.

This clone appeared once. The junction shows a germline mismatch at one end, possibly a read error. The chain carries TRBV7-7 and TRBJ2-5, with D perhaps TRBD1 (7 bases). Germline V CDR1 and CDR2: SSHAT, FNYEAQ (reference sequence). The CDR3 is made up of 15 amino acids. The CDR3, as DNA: TGTGCTAGCAGCTTAGGGGGGACAGTCCAAGAGACCCAGTACTTC. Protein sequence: CASSLGGTVQETQYF.

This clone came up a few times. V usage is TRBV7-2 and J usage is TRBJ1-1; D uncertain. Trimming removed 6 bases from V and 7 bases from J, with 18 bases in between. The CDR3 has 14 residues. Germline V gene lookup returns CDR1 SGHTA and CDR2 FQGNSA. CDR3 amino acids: CASSPPGRFREAFF. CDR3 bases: TGTGCCAGCAGTCCTCCTGGGCGGTTCCGTGAAGCTTTCTTT.

This CDR3 is CSVWGVGPHEKLFF. The CDR3 DNA reads as TGCAGCGTTTGGGGGGTGGGACCCCATGAAAAACTGTTTTTT. This chain uses TRBV29-1 with TRBJ1-4; a weak D match, TRBD1 (5 bases). Germline V CDR1 and CDR2: SQVTM, ANQGSEA. The V end lost 5 bases, the J end lost 6 bases, and 16 bases lay between the germline ends. The CDR3 loop spans 14 amino acids.

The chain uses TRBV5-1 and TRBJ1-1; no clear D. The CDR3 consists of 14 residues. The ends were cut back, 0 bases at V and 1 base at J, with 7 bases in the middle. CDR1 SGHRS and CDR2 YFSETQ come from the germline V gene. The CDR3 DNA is TGCGCCAGCAGCTTGGGGTGGGGGAACACTGAAGCTTTCTTT. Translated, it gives CASSLGWGNTEAFF.

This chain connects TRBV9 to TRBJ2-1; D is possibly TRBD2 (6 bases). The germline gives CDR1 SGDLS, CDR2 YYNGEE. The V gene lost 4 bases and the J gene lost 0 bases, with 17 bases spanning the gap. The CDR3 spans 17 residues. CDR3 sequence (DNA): TGTGCCAGCAGCCTAACCGGGACTCCTAGCTCCTACAATGAGCAGTTCTTC. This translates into CASSLTGTPSSYNEQFF.

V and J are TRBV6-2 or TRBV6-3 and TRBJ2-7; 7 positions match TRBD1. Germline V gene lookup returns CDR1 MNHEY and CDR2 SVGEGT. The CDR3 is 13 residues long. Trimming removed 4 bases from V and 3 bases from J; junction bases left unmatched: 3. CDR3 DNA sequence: TGTGCCAGCAGTTTTTCAGGGGGCTACGAGCAGTACTTC. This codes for CASSFSGGYEQYF.

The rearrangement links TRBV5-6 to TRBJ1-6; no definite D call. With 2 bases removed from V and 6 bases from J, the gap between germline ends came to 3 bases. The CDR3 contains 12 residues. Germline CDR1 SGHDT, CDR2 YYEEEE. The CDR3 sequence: CASSLINSPLHF. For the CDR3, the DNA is TGTGCCAGCAGCTTAATTAATTCACCCCTCCACTTT.

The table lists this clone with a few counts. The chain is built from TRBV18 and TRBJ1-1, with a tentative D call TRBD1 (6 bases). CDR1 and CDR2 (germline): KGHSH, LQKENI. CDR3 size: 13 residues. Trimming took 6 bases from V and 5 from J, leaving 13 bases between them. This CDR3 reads CASSLGGGTEAFF. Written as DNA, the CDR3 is TGTGCCAGCTCCCTGGGGGGCGGGACTGAAGCTTTCTTT. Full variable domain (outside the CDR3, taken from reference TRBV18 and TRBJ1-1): NAGVMQNPRHLVRRRGQEARLRCSPMKGHSHVYWYRQLPEEGLKFMVYLQKENIIDESGMPKERFSAEFPKEGPSILRIQQVVRGDSAAYFCASSLGGGTEAFFGQGTRLTVV.

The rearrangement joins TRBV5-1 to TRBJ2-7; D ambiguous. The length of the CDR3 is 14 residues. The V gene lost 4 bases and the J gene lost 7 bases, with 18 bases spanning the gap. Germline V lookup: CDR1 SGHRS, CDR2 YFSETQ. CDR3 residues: CASSAQLTAAEQYF. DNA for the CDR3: TGCGCCAGCAGCGCTCAACTGACCGCCGCGGAGCAGTACTTC.

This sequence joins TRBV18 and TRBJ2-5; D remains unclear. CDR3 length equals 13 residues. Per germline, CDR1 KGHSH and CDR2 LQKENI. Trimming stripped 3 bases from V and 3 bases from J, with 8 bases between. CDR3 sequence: CASSPSGEETQYF. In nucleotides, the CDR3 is TGTGCCAGCTCACCTTCAGGAGAAGAGACCCAGTACTTC.

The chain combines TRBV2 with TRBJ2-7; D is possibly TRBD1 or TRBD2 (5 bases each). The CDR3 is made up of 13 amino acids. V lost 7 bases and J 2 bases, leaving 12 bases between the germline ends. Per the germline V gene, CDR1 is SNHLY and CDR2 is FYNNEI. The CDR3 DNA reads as TGTGCCAGCATCGGGACGGTTCCCTACGAGCAGTACTTC. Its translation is CASIGTVPYEQYF.

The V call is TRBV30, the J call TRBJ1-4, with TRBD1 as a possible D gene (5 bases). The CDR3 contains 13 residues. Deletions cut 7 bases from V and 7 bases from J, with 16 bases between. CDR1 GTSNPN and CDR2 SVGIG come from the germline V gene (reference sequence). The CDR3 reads CASNRPPGEKLFF. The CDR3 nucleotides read TGTGCCTCGAACAGGCCGCCAGGTGAAAAACTGTTTTTT.

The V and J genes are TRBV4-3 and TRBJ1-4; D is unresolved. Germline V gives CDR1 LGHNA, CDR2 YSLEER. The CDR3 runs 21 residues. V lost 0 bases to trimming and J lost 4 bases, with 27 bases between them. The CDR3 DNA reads TGCGCCAGCAGCCAAGATATGTGGCTGATCCCCACCGAGGAAAATAATGAAAAACTGTTTTTT. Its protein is CASSQDMWLIPTEENNEKLFF.

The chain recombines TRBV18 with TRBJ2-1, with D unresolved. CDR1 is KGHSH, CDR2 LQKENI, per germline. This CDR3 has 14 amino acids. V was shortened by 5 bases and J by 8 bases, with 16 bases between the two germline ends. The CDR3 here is CASSSPAPSDEQFF. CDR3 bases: TGTGCCAGCTCATCGCCCGCCCCGAGCGATGAGCAGTTCTTC.

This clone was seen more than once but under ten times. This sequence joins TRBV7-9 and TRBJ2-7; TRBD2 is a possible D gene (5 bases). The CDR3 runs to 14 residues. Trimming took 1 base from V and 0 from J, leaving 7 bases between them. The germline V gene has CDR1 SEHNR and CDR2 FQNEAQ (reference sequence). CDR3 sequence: CASSLGTYSYEQYF. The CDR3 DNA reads TGTGCCAGCAGCTTAGGGACTTACTCCTACGAGCAGTACTTC.

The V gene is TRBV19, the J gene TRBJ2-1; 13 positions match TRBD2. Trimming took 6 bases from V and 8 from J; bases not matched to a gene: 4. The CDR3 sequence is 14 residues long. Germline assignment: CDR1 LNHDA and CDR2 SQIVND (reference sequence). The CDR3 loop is CASRTLAGGYEQFF. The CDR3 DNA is TGTGCCAGTAGGACACTAGCGGGGGGGTATGAGCAGTTCTTC.

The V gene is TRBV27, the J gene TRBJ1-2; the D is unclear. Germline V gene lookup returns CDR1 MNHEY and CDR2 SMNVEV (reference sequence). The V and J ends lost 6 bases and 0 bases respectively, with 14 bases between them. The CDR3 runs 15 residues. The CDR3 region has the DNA TGTGCCAGCAGGTCTTCAGATTCCGCTAACTATGGCTACACCTTC. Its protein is CASRSSDSANYGYTF.

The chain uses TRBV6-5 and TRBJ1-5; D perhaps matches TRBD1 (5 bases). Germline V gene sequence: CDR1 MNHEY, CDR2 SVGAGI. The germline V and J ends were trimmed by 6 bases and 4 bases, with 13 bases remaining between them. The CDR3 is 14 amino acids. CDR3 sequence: CASSPGRRNQPQHF. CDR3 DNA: TGTGCCAGCAGCCCAGGGAGGAGGAATCAGCCCCAGCATTTT.

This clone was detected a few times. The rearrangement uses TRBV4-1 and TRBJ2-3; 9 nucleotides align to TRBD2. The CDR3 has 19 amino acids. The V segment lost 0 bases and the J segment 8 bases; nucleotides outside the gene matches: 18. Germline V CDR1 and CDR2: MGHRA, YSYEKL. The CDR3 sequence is CASSQDGGGDLQNRGTQYF. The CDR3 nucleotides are TGCGCCAGCAGCCAAGACGGCGGGGGGGATTTACAGAACAGAGGTACGCAGTATTTT.